This T cell receptor beta chain was sequenced in a study of shared clonotypes between healthy human individuals (dated by TCRdb to about 2020). With regard to the full study: A few men and two women, aged 18 to 49 years, made up the cohort. Different laboratories and diverse techniques were used to prepare libraries and sequence TCR repertoires, to increase sequencing depth and limit assay-specific biases. Each donor's leukapheresis produced roughly between roughly 0.85 and 9.5 billion PBMCs. Per donor, three plates each were used for CD4 naive and CD4 memory, two for CD8 naive, and one for CD8 memory. The study deeply sequenced blood TCR repertoires of about five healthy adults to estimate repertoire size and the extent of clonotype sharing between individuals. Broad study findings and their caveats: Even with the large sequencing depth, rarefaction of the sorted-subset datasets indicated that sequencing was incomplete. Based on pairwise subsampling, the degree of clonotype sharing among donors was expected to be affected by sequencing depth. Across a few donors, approximately 5% of naive CD4, roughly 3.5% of naive CD8, about 2.3% of memory CD4, and over 0.35% of memory CD8 clonotypes were shared. Naive subsets generally had larger estimated clonotype richness than memory subsets did. Because the study included a small number of donors, the genetic and exposure-history diversity represented was limited. Sampling was restricted to blood, and TCR repertoires in tissue are likely to differ from TCR repertoires in blood. Clonotypes shared by all four sorted-subset donors showed higher generation probabilities than non-shared clonotypes.

The V end loses 6 bases and the J end loses 4 bases, and a stretch of 11 bases separates them. The germline V gene (reference sequence) gives CDR1 as LNHDA and CDR2 as SQIVND. Including the terminal cysteine and phenylalanine, the CDR3 comprises 13 residues. The CDR3 DNA has 39 bases and is translated from base 1. Donors were healthy HIV-negative adults with no recently reported acute infections or vaccinations. Only Caucasian adults living in Nashville, Tennessee, USA were represented among the donors. CD4+ T cells were enriched by magnetic negative selection; naive cells were then positively selected on CD45RA, and the negative fraction formed the memory subset. Blood was obtained by leukapheresis, after which PBMCs were separated by Ficoll-Histopaque density gradient centrifugation and cryopreserved in liquid nitrogen vapor phase. Analytical flow cytometry was used to check the purity and quantity of each magnetically sorted T cell population. Each sorted fraction had its genomic DNA isolated and then quantified by UV absorbance on a Nanodrop 2000c.

As regards this clone: Its antigen target is currently unknown. Qualities for individual bases were not recorded, and no much larger clone is one base off.

Using the deep immunoSEQ assay, multiplex PCR amplified TCR CDR3 regions from genomic DNA. Extracted genomic DNA from each cell subset was distributed evenly across all wells of several immunoSEQ 96-well plates, and each plate was treated as a replicate. For sorted subsets, each replicate PCR was loaded with 200 ng genomic DNA, equivalent to 30,000 or so T cell genomes. The purified libraries were quantified using a Qubit 3.0 fluorometer, sized with a Bioanalyzer 2100, and then quantified again using the KAPA Library Quantification kit. Each immunoSEQ 96-well plate was sequenced on its own single-read 150-cycle Illumina NextSeq 550 flow cell. For the original study's pipeline: The immunoSEQ output contained only junctional sequences without quality scores, so filtering could not match that applied to full-length reads. Sequences were annotated with PyIR, a Python wrapper for IgBLAST v1.9, using IMGT germline references to assign V/J genes and CDR3. Reads were removed for weak V/J assignments (E-value above 1e-6), missing CDR3, stop codons, out-of-frame junctions, or ambiguous translated residues. V3J clonotypes were defined as sequences sharing an identical inferred V gene, J gene, and CDR3 amino acid sequence. Percentage overlap between repertoires was calculated by dividing the number of shared unique clonotypes by the size of the smaller repertoire. Richness of each repertoire was evaluated using RTK rarefaction, the Chao1 estimator, and Recon v2.1 estimates of unobserved clonotypes. Generation probabilities were computed with OLGA for all TCRbeta clonotypes obtained by the gDNA method from a few donors. Entries here come from immuneACCESS through TCRdb and include only in-frame sequences with V and J called. Some clones fail to appear in such tables; in the studies checked, an unresolved V gene covers under half of the shortfall, and the cause of the remainder is unknown. Clone size and the V and J calls come from that table; the DNA yielded D and trimming. In this sample the table shows over a million clones, 98% of which occur a single time. Together, the top ten hold about 0.45% of the sample.

This TCR was sampled from a man aged 25 to 40 in good health. The sequenced sample was naive CD4+ T cells sorted from blood. The intended sense of this specimen's cell subset or site label: CD45RA+ positively selected. This receptor chain uses TRBV19 and TRBJ2-3; TRBD2 might be the D gene, on 6 matching bases. This receptor has the CDR3 CASREGLADTQYF. The DNA sequence is TGTGCCAGTAGGGAGGGTTTGGCAGATACGCAGTATTTT.